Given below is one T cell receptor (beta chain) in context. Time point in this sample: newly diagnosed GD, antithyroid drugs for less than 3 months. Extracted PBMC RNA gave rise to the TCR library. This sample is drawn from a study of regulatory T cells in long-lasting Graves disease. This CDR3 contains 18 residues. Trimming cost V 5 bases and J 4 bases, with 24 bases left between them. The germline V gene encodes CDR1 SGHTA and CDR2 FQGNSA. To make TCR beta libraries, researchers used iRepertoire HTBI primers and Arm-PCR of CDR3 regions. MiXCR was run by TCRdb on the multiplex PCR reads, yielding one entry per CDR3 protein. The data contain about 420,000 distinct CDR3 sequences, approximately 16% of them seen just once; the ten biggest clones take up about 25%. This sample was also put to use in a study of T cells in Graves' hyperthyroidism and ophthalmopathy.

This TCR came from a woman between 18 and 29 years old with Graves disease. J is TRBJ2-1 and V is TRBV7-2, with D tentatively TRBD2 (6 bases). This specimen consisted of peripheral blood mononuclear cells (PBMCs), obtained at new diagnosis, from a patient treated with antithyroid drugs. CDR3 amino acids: CASSPFGGAGSSYNEQFF. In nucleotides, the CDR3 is TGTGCCAGCAGCCCATTCGGTGGAGCCGGGAGTTCTTACAATGAGCAGTTCTTC. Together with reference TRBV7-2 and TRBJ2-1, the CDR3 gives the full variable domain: GAGVSQSPSNKVTEKGKDVELRCDPISGHTALYWYRQSLGQGLEFLIYFQGNSAPDKSGLPSDRFSAERTGGSVSTLTIQRTQQEDSAVYLCASSPFGGAGSSYNEQFFGPGTRLTVL.